Below, one TCR beta chain is given with its context. Its antigen is as yet unknown. It was across several immunoSEQ plates that each subset's genomic DNA was evenly split. The table came from immunoSEQ multiplex PCR; TCRdb's copy has only in-frame clones and leaves some out. The sample has over a million clones; under 80% are singletons. The sample belongs to a study of shared clonotypes between healthy human individuals. The CDR3 runs 13 residues. V was clipped by 7 bases and J by 1 base, with 7 bases between them. In germline, CDR1 is SEHNR, CDR2 FQNEAQ (reference sequence). Splitting of CD4+ cells produced CD45RA+ naive and CD45RA-negative memory subsets. Study-wide points: Generally, naive subsets came out with larger estimated richness than memory subsets.

Sequenced material: memory CD4+ T cells sorted from blood. Subset specified: CD45RA-negative fraction. This sequence originates from a man aged 18-30 years in good health. V and J are TRBV7-9 and TRBJ2-2; the D gene is possibly TRBD2 (5 bases). The CDR3: CASMGRNTGELFF. The CDR3 DNA sequence: TGTGCCAGCATGGGGAGGAACACCGGGGAGCTGTTTTTT.